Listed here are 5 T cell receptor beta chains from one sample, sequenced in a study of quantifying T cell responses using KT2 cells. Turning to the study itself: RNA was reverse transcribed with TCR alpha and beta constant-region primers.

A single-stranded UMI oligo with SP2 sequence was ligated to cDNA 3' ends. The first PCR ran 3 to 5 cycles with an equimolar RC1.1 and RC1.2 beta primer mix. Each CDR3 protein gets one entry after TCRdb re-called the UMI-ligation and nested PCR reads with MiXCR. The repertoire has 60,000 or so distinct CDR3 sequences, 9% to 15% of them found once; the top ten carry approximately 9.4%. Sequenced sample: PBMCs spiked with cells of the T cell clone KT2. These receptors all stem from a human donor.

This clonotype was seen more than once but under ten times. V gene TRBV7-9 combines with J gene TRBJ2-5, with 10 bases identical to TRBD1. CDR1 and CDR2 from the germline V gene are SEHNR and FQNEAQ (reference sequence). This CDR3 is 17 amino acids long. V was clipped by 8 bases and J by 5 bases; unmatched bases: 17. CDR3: CASRAHFRDRGQETQYF. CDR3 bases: TGTGCCAGCCGAGCTCACTTCCGGGACAGGGGCCAGGAGACCCAGTACTTC.

CDR3 sequence (DNA): TGTGCCAGCAGTTTCCCGGGTGGGGCACCCCTCCACTTT. Translation gives CASSFPGGAPLHF. The chain is built from TRBV27 and TRBJ1-6; D call uncertain. The CDR3 covers 13 residues. Between the trimmed V and J ends, which lost 3 bases and 11 bases, there was a span of 11 bases. Per the germline V gene, CDR1 is MNHEY and CDR2 is SMNVEV (reference sequence).

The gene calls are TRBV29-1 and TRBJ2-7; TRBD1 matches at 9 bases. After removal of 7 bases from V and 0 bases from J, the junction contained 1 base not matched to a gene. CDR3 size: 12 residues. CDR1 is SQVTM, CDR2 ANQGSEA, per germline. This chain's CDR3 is CSGGQGSYEQYF. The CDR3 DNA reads TGCAGCGGGGGACAGGGCTCCTACGAGCAGTACTTC.

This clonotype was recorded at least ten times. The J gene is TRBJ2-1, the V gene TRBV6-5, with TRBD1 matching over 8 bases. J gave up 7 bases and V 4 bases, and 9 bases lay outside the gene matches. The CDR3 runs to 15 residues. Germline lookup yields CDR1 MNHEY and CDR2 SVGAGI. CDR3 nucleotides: TGTGCCAGCAGTTCCAGGGGGCGGTATTCAAATGAGCAGTTCTTC. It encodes CASSSRGRYSNEQFF.

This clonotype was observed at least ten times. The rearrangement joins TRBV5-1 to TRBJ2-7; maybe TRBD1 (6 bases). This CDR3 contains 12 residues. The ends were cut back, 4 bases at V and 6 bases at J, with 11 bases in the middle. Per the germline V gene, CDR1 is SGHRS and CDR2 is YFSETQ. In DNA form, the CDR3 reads TGCGCCAGCAGCCAGGACAGTACCGAGCAGTACTTC. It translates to CASSQDSTEQYF.